This TCR beta chain is drawn from a study of T cells in localized non-small cell lung cancer. This clone was detected a few times. TCRdb's copy holds only in-frame clones and misses some; the assay was immunoSEQ multiplex PCR. The data hold around 35,000 clones, with roughly 93% observed a single time. Trimming removed 4 bases from V and 8 bases from J, with 21 bases in between. The CDR3 has 16 amino acids. Germline V lookup: CDR1 SGHTA, CDR2 FQGNSA. The chain has TRBV7-2 and TRBJ2-4; either TRBD1 or TRBD2 may supply D (7 bases each). The sequence was obtained from a female donor over 55 with stage I lung adenocarcinoma. The specimen comprised peripheral blood, sampled before any cancer treatment. CDR3 amino acids: CASSWQGGTRSDIQYF. The CDR3 DNA is TGTGCCAGCAGCTGGCAGGGGGGGACGAGGAGTGACATTCAGTACTTC.